This T cell receptor beta chain was sequenced for a study of OX40 agonist ivuxolimab in advanced cancers. Study as a whole: People in dose escalation had one of these cancers: hepatocellular carcinoma, melanoma, renal cell or head and neck cancer. Subjects had a mean age of approximately 60 years, with a range of 23 to 79; around 80% were male. General study results and limits: CD4+ and CD8+ blood T cells expanded clonally by week 6 at 0.1 to 3.0 mg/kg. Expanded peripheral T cells had an undetermined antigen specificity.

In the case of this clone: The antigen is unknown.

Profiled with immunoSEQ multiplex PCR; TCRdb holds only in-frame clones, not every one. In the table there are tens of thousands of clones, over 75% of which are singletons. The ends were cut back, 6 bases at V and 0 bases at J, with 12 bases in the middle. This CDR3 spans 15 amino acids. In germline, CDR1 is MDHEN, CDR2 SYDVKM. This clonotype was sampled from an adult with an advanced solid tumor such as melanoma, head and neck, liver or kidney cancer. Source: CD4+ or CD8+ T cells sorted from blood, taken in a trial of the OX40 agonist ivuxolimab. The genes are TRBV28 and TRBJ1-5; tentatively, D is TRBD1 (6 bases). CDR3 amino acids: CASRQGSYSNQPQHF. DNA of the CDR3: TGTGCCAGCAGGCAGGGGAGTTATAGCAATCAGCCCCAGCATTTT.